Below, 17 T cell receptor beta chains from the same sample are listed, as sequenced in a study of shared clonotypes between healthy human individuals. Sequenced by immunoSEQ multiplex PCR; TCRdb stores in-frame clones only, minus some. The data show more than 850,000 clones, 70% to 80% seen once. The sequencing sample was made of memory CD4+ T cells from PBMCs. Subset here: CD45RA-negative fraction. The source of these receptors is a man aged 18 to 35 in good health. Some clones in this sample may be carry-over from other donors' samples.

The chain joins TRBV7-8 to TRBJ2-7, with 14 bases lining up with TRBD2. CDR3 size: 16 residues. Trimming cost V 1 base and J 7 bases; bases outside gene matches: 6. Germline assignment: CDR1 SGHVS and CDR2 FQNEAQ. The CDR3 loop reads CASSLGGTSGSREQYF. CDR3 nucleotide sequence: TGTGCCAGCAGCTTAGGTGGGACTAGCGGGAGTCGGGAGCAGTACTTC.

With regard to this clone: This sample also contains other DNA sequences that code for the same CDR3. The genes are TRBV27 and TRBJ2-7, with D maybe TRBD2 (7 bases). Germline V CDR1 and CDR2: MNHEY, SMNVEV (reference sequence). Between the trimmed V and J ends, which lost 6 bases and 3 bases, there was a span of 12 bases. The CDR3 is made up of 13 amino acids. The CDR3: CASSRGGGYEQYF. CDR3 sequence (DNA): TGTGCCAGCAGCCGAGGGGGGGGCTACGAGCAGTACTTC.

The chain links TRBV18 to TRBJ2-1; D is unresolved. This CDR3 spans 13 amino acids. Germline CDR1 is KGHSH and CDR2 is LQKENI. Trimming stripped 4 bases from V and 5 bases from J, with 9 bases between. The CDR3 loop reads CASSLARDNEQFF. Here the CDR3 DNA reads TGTGCCAGCTCACTCGCCCGTGACAATGAGCAGTTCTTC.

The CDR3 DNA sequence: TGCGCCAGCAGGAGGGAGGGCAGGGAGCTGTTTTTT. Its protein is CASRREGRELFF. The chain uses TRBV5-1 and TRBJ2-2; 7 nucleotides match TRBD2. Germline V gene sequence: CDR1 SGHRS, CDR2 YFSETQ. CDR3 length equals 12 residues. The ends lost 5 bases at V and 9 bases at J; junction bases unmatched: 4.

The chain joins TRBV7-3 to TRBJ2-2; TRBD2 matches 13 bases. The CDR3 is 14 residues long. The V segment lost 3 bases and the J segment 9 bases; nucleotides outside the gene matches: 1. Germline loops: CDR1 SGHTA, CDR2 FQGTGA. For the CDR3, the DNA is TGTGCCAGCAGCTTGACTAGCGGGAGGAGGGAGCTGTTTTTT. Protein sequence: CASSLTSGRRELFF.

The genes are TRBV4-1 and TRBJ1-5, with a possible D match to TRBD1 (5 bases). This CDR3 spans 15 amino acids. V shed 4 bases and J shed 1 base, with 11 bases lying between them. Germline CDR1 and CDR2: MGHRA and YSYEKL. The CDR3 spells CASSPQGVSNQPQHF. As DNA, the CDR3 is TGCGCCAGCAGCCCCCAAGGGGTAAGCAATCAGCCCCAGCATTTT.

This clone appeared a few times. The rearrangement uses TRBV10-1 and TRBJ2-2; a possible D gene is TRBD1 (5 bases). CDR1 is WNHNN, CDR2 SYGVQD, per germline (reference sequence). Trimming stripped 10 bases from V and 0 bases from J, with 12 bases between. This CDR3 region has 14 residues. CDR3 sequence reads: CATAKGTNTGELFF. The CDR3, as DNA: TGCGCCACCGCGAAGGGGACGAACACCGGGGAGCTGTTTTTT.

The V and J genes are TRBV5-1 and TRBJ1-4, with TRBD1 as a possible D gene (6 bases). The CDR3 has 16 residues. Deletions cut 5 bases from V and 0 bases from J, with 14 bases between. Per germline, CDR1 SGHRS and CDR2 YFSETQ. As DNA, the CDR3 is TGCGCCAGCAGTCTAGCGGACAGTGCAACTAATGAAAAACTGTTTTTT. It is translated as CASSLADSATNEKLFF.

The rearrangement uses TRBV7-2 and TRBJ1-4; no clear D gene. Looked up from germline, CDR1 is SGHTA and CDR2 is FQGNSA. The CDR3 extends over 13 amino acids. V was trimmed by 1 base and J by 7 bases, leaving 7 bases between them. The CDR3 DNA sequence: TGTGCCAGCAGCTTAGGCCGGGGTGAAAAACTGTTTTTT. Translating gives CASSLGRGEKLFF.

The chain recombines TRBV4-3 with TRBJ2-5; D perhaps matches TRBD1 (5 bases). The DNA end favors TRBJ2-7, so the J call may be wrong. The CDR3 sequence is 16 residues long. Germline V gene sequence: CDR1 LGHNA, CDR2 YSLEER. CDR3 DNA sequence: TGCGCCAGCAGCCAAGGTTATGAGACAGCGACCTACGAGCAGTACTTC. Amino acids: CASSQGYETATYEQYF.

The rearrangement uses TRBV11-3 and TRBJ2-2, with D unclear. The germline V and J ends were trimmed by 3 bases and 3 bases, with 8 bases remaining between them. The germline CDR1 and CDR2 sequences are SGHNT and YENEEA. CDR3 size: 14 residues. CDR3 in DNA: TGTGCCAGCAGCTTTCGCTTCCACACCGGGGAGCTGTTTTTT. As protein: CASSFRFHTGELFF.

This chain uses TRBV5-1 with TRBJ2-3, with 11 bases lining up with TRBD2. The length of the CDR3 is 16 residues. After removal of 5 bases from V and 2 bases from J, the junction contained 7 bases not matched to a gene. The germline V gene encodes CDR1 SGHRS and CDR2 YFSETQ. The CDR3 sequence is CASRDWTSGPTDTQYF. The CDR3 bases are TGCGCCAGCAGGGATTGGACTAGCGGGCCCACAGATACGCAGTATTTT.

Of note for this clone: This CDR3 is also generated by other DNA sequences in the sample. This chain joins TRBV7-8 and TRBJ1-1; the D gene is possibly TRBD1 (5 bases). This CDR3 is built from 13 residues. Trimming removed 5 bases at V and 1 base at J, with 8 bases between. The germline V gene encodes CDR1 SGHVS and CDR2 FQNEAQ. This CDR3 reads CASSPGGNTEAFF. The CDR3 bases are TGTGCCAGCAGCCCGGGGGGGAACACTGAAGCTTTCTTT.

V is TRBV5-1 and J is TRBJ2-2; D call uncertain. This CDR3 region has 13 residues. Trimming shortened V by 7 bases and J by 1 base, and 8 bases separated the two germline ends. Germline-derived CDR1 and CDR2 are SGHRS and YFSETQ. CDR3 in amino acids: CASEDGNTGELFF. The CDR3, as DNA: TGCGCCAGCGAGGACGGGAACACCGGGGAGCTGTTTTTT.

This clone was recorded once. This chain connects TRBV27 to TRBJ1-2; possible D gene TRBD1, 5 bases. Deletions cut 10 bases from V and 2 bases from J, with 20 bases between. This CDR3 is 15 amino acids long. In germline, CDR1 is MNHEY, CDR2 SMNVEV (reference sequence). The CDR3 sequence is CATRGVRWSNYGYTF. The CDR3 DNA reads as TGTGCCACCCGGGGGGTCAGATGGTCGAACTATGGCTACACCTTC.

The chain links TRBV29-1 to TRBJ2-7, with 14 positions matching TRBD2. Per germline, CDR1 SQVTM and CDR2 ANQGSEA. The J segment lost 4 bases and the V segment lost 6 bases, leaving 5 bases of the junction unmatched. This CDR3 has 14 amino acids. The CDR3 spells CSVLGLAGGYEQYF. The CDR3 coding sequence is TGCAGCGTCCTCGGACTAGCGGGAGGTTACGAGCAGTACTTC.

This chain uses TRBV7-2 with TRBJ2-1; D is possibly TRBD1 or TRBD2 (5 bases each). The germline V and J ends were trimmed by 2 bases and 6 bases, with 11 bases remaining between them. The V gene's germline CDR1 is SGHTA and CDR2 FQGNSA. This CDR3 has 14 residues. CDR3 sequence: CASSLSRDVNEQFF. The CDR3 coding sequence is TGTGCCAGCAGCTTAAGCCGGGACGTCAATGAGCAGTTCTTC.